This is a list of T cell receptor beta chains from one sample in a study of cytomegalovirus exposure and HLA in healthy donors. TCRdb's copy holds only in-frame clones and misses some; the assay was immunoSEQ multiplex PCR. In the table there are 150,000 to 200,000 clones, roughly 73% of which are singletons. Sequencing input: PBMCs. The receptors come from a female donor in good health and CMV-seronegative. The CDR3 runs from the conserved cysteine through the conserved F or W. A D gene is named only where the DNA matches it firmly. For some rows the clone size is stated as once, few or many, or as a class when expanded; others skip it.

length,V,D,size,J,DNA,CDR3
15,TRBV6-4,-,-,TRBJ2-2,TGTGCCAGCAGTGAATCGGCGGGGAACACCGGGGAGCTGTTTTTT,CASSESAGNTGELFF
16,TRBV25-1,TRBD1,-,TRBJ2-7,TGTGCCAGCAGTGACCTCCAGGGGGGACAGGGGAACGAGCAGTACTTC,CASSDLQGGQGNEQYF
14,TRBV7-2,TRBD1,-,TRBJ1-1,TGTGCCAGCAGCTTACGTACAGGGGGCACTGAAGCTTTCTTT,CASSLRTGGTEAFF
16,TRBV5-4,TRBD2,-,TRBJ2-1,TGTGCCAGCAGCCGAACAGCGGGAGGAAGCTACAATGAGCAGTTCTTC,CASSRTAGGSYNEQFF
14,TRBV2,-,-,TRBJ1-2,TGTGCCAGCAGTGCGGGCAGGGCGGCGTATGGCTACACCTTC,CASSAGRAAYGYTF
14,TRBV7-9,TRBD2,-,TRBJ2-2,TGTGCCAGCAGTTTAGCGACTAGCGGTGGGGAGCTGTTTTTT,CASSLATSGGELFF
15,TRBV6-4,TRBD1,-,TRBJ1-2,TGTGCCAGCAGGACGGTGGCACAAGGGGGCTCTGGCTACACCTTC,CASRTVAQGGSGYTF
15,TRBV19,-,-,TRBJ2-3,TGTGCCAGTAGTATAGCGGGAGAAGGGACAGATACGCAGTATTTT,CASSIAGEGTDTQYF
18,TRBV5-1,TRBD2,few,TRBJ2-3,TGCGCCAGCAGCTCTTCAGGGGGAGCGGGGGGGATCACAGATACGCAGTATTTT,CASSSSGGAGGITDTQYF
13,TRBV7-2,-,-,TRBJ1-1,TGTGCCAGCAGCTTAGATAGGAACACTGAAGCTTTCTTT,CASSLDRNTEAFF
14,TRBV19,TRBD1,-,TRBJ2-1,TGTGCCAGTACCAGGGACAGGCCTTCTGATGAGCAGTTCTTC,CASTRDRPSDEQFF
16,TRBV7-8,TRBD1,-,TRBJ1-5,TGTGCCAGCAGACCGGGGGGGACAGGGTTCATTCAGCCCCAGCATTTT,CASRPGGTGFIQPQHF
16,TRBV9,TRBD2,once,TRBJ2-5,TGTGCCAGCAGCTCTGGACTAGCGGGGACCCAAGAGACCCAGTACTTC,CASSSGLAGTQETQYF
15,TRBV28,TRBD2,few,TRBJ2-7,TGTGCCAGCAGTTCCCCCGGCGGGAGCTCCTACGAGCAGTACTTC,CASSSPGGSSYEQYF
14,TRBV28,TRBD1,-,TRBJ1-1,TGTGCCAGCCGATTCAGGGGGATTTGGACTGAAGCTTTCTTT,CASRFRGIWTEAFF
13,TRBV7-6,-,-,TRBJ1-1,TGTGCCAGCAGCTTATACCCGGGCACTGAAGCTTTCTTT,CASSLYPGTEAFF
15,TRBV28,-,-,TRBJ1-5,TGTGCCAGCAGTAGGGACTCCTTCGGGCAACAGCCCCAGCATTTT,CASSRDSFGQQPQHF
13,TRBV29-1,-,-,TRBJ2-6,TGCAGCGCCGAGAGCTCTGGGGCCAACGTCCTGACTTTC,CSAESSGANVLTF
15,TRBV7-6,-,-,TRBJ2-7,TGTGCCAGCAGACAAGGGGACTTGAGCTCCTACGAGCAGTACTTC,CASRQGDLSSYEQYF
16,TRBV18,TRBD2,-,TRBJ2-4,TGTGCCAGCTCACCACCCCTTGGGGGGGTTGAAAACATTCAGTACTTC,CASSPPLGGVENIQYF
15,TRBV7-3,TRBD1,-,TRBJ1-2,TGTGCCAGCAGCGCCCGACAGGGTCCCAACTATGGCTACACCTTC,CASSARQGPNYGYTF
16,TRBV4-3,TRBD1,-,TRBJ1-2,TGCGCCAGCAGCCACGAAGGACAGGGAGTTGACTATGGCTACACCTTC,CASSHEGQGVDYGYTF
17,TRBV5-8,TRBD2,-,TRBJ2-2,TGTGCCAGCAGCTTGGACGACACTAGCGTGAACACCGGGGAGCTGTTTTTT,CASSLDDTSVNTGELFF
16,TRBV28,-,-,TRBJ2-7,TGTGCCAGCAGTTTAAAGGGGCAGGGCAGAGCCTACGAGCAGTACTTC,CASSLKGQGRAYEQYF
13,TRBV6-5,-,-,TRBJ1-1,TGTGCCAGCAGTTTCCGGGTGAACACTGAAGCTTTCTTT,CASSFRVNTEAFF
13,TRBV6-4,-,-,TRBJ1-4,TGTGCCAGCAGTGACTCCAGGGATGAAAAACTGTTTTTT,CASSDSRDEKLFF
14,TRBV27,TRBD1,-,TRBJ2-3,TGTGCCAGCTACCGGACAGGGGATGGAGATACGCAGTATTTT,CASYRTGDGDTQYF
14,TRBV5-1,-,-,TRBJ1-1,TGCGCCAGCAGCCCGGAAACAGGGCGGGCTGAAGCTTTCTTT,CASSPETGRAEAFF
15,TRBV15,-,-,TRBJ1-2,TGTGCCACCAGCAGAGAACAGGTCCTATCCTATGGCTACACCTTC,CATSREQVLSYGYTF
13,TRBV7-9,-,few,TRBJ2-1,TGTGCCAGCAGCTTAGTATCCTACAATGAGCAGTTCTTC,CASSLVSYNEQFF
13,TRBV9,-,-,TRBJ1-5,TGTGCCAGCAGCAGAGGACAAAATCAGCCCCAGCATTTT,CASSRGQNQPQHF
15,TRBV9,-,-,TRBJ2-1,TGTGCCAGCAGCGTAATTAGCGGTAGCTACAATGAGCAGTTCTTC,CASSVISGSYNEQFF
16,TRBV2,TRBD1,-,TRBJ1-1,TGTGCCAGCAGTGAAGAAGTCCGGACAGGGCACACTGAAGCTTTCTTT,CASSEEVRTGHTEAFF
14,TRBV19,TRBD1,-,TRBJ1-1,TGTGCCAGTAGTCACGGACAGGGCCGGACTGAAGCTTTCTTT,CASSHGQGRTEAFF
12,TRBV7-9,-,few,TRBJ1-6,TGTGCCAGCAGCTTAAATCTGTCACCCCTCCACTTT,CASSLNLSPLHF
16,TRBV13,TRBD1,few,TRBJ2-7,TGTGCCAGCAGCTTAGAGGGACAGGGGGGGGTCTACGAGCAGTACTTC,CASSLEGQGGVYEQYF
15,TRBV6-5,-,-,TRBJ1-2,TGTGCCAGCAGTTACTCGAGGATCGGATCCTATGGCTACACCTTC,CASSYSRIGSYGYTF
14,TRBV25-1,-,-,TRBJ1-1,TGTGCCAGCAGTGAATGGGGCAGAGACACTGAAGCTTTCTTT,CASSEWGRDTEAFF
13,TRBV7-9,-,-,TRBJ1-2,TGTGCCAGCAGCTCCCAGGGGAACTATGGCTACACCTTC,CASSSQGNYGYTF
18,TRBV15,TRBD2,-,TRBJ2-3,TGTGCCACCAGCAGAGATCCGACTAGCGGGTACATCACAGATACGCAGTATTTT,CATSRDPTSGYITDTQYF
15,TRBV7-2,TRBD1,few,TRBJ2-7,TGTGCCAGCAGCTTAAAGACAGGGTACTCCTACGAGCAGTACTTC,CASSLKTGYSYEQYF
15,TRBV28,-,-,TRBJ1-5,TGTGCCAGCAGTCTCCGGGACACTAGCAATCAGCCCCAGCATTTT,CASSLRDTSNQPQHF
13,TRBV7-6,TRBD1,-,TRBJ1-6,TGTGCCAGTAGGACAGGGGATAATTCACCCCTCCACTTT,CASRTGDNSPLHF
15,TRBV7-3,TRBD1,-,TRBJ1-5,TGTGCCAGCAGCTCTTCCACAGGGGGCGGTCAGCCCCAGCATTTT,CASSSSTGGGQPQHF
12,TRBV9,-,few,TRBJ1-2,TGTGCCAGCAGCCGGGACATGGGAGGCTACACCTTC,CASSRDMGGYTF
16,TRBV7-2,-,few,TRBJ1-6,TGTGCCAGCAGCTTAGTCTCGGACAGCGGCAATTCACCCCTCCACTTT,CASSLVSDSGNSPLHF
15,TRBV19,TRBD1,few,TRBJ2-7,TGTGCCAGTAGTTCCCGGGGACAGTCCCCCTACGAGCAGTACTTC,CASSSRGQSPYEQYF
14,TRBV2,-,-,TRBJ1-1,TGTGCCAGCAGTGAGGACAGTTTGAACACTGAAGCTTTCTTT,CASSEDSLNTEAFF
15,TRBV7-3,TRBD1,-,TRBJ1-1,TGTGCCAGCAGCCCGTCGACAGGGAGGAACACTGAAGCTTTCTTT,CASSPSTGRNTEAFF
13,TRBV21-1,-,-,TRBJ2-2,TGTGCCAGCAGCAAAGCCGGAGGGGGGGAGCTGTTTTTT,CASSKAGGGELFF
15,TRBV27,-,-,TRBJ2-3,TGTGCCAGCAGTTTATCAGGGGCCAGCACAGATACGCAGTATTTT,CASSLSGASTDTQYF
14,TRBV25-1,TRBD2,-,TRBJ2-3,TGTGCCAGCAGTGTAGCGGGGGCGTGGGATACGCAGTATTTT,CASSVAGAWDTQYF
15,TRBV19,-,-,TRBJ2-3,TGTGCCAGTAGTCCCGGGGGATTTTCCACAGATACGCAGTATTTT,CASSPGGFSTDTQYF
14,TRBV28,-,-,TRBJ1-4,TGTGCCAGCCGGCGGGGAGAAGCTAATGAAAAACTGTTTTTT,CASRRGEANEKLFF
12,TRBV6-5,TRBD1,-,TRBJ1-1,TGTGCCAGCAGCCCGCGACAGGGGGGGACTTTCTTT,CASSPRQGGTFF
16,TRBV9,TRBD1,-,TRBJ1-3,TGTGCCAGCAGCGCCTCCGGGACAGTCGGCGGAAACACCATATATTTT,CASSASGTVGGNTIYF
18,TRBV4-3,TRBD1,-,TRBJ1-3,TGCGCCAGCAGCCAAGAGGACAGGGAAGTAGTGACGGTGGACACCATATATTTT,CASSQEDREVVTVDTIYF
15,TRBV6-6,-,-,TRBJ1-6,TGTGCCAGCAGTTACTCTGCAGGGGAAAATTCACCCCTCCACTTT,CASSYSAGENSPLHF
14,TRBV5-4,-,-,TRBJ2-7,TGTGCCAGCAGCGCGGGCCCGGGGGCCTACGAGCAGTACTTC,CASSAGPGAYEQYF